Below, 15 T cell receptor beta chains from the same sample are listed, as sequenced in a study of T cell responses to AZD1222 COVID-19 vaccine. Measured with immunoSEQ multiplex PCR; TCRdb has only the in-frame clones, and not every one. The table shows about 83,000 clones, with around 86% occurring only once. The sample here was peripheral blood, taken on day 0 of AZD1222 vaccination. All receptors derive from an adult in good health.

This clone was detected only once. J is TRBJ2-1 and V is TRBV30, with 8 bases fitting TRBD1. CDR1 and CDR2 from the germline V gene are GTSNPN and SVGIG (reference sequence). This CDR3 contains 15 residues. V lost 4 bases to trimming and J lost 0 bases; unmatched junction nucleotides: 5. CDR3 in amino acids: CAWTGDRSSYNEQFF. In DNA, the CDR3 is TGTGCCTGGACCGGGGACAGGAGCTCCTACAATGAGCAGTTCTTC.

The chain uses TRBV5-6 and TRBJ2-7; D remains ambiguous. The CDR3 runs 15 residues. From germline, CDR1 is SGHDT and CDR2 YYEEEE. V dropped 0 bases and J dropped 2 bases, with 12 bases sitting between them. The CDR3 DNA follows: TGTGCCAGCAGCTTGGTAACGGATAACCCCTACGAGCAGTACTTC. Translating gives CASSLVTDNPYEQYF.

The CDR3 nucleotides read TGTGCCAGCAGCGTCACAGGGGATGTCTGGACTAGCAGTAACAATGAGCAGTTCTTC. It yields the protein CASSVTGDVWTSSNNEQFF. This chain uses TRBV3-1 (or the pseudogene TRBV3-2) with TRBJ2-1, with D maybe TRBD2 (8 bases). This CDR3 is 19 amino acids long. The V and J ends lost 5 bases and 5 bases respectively, with 28 bases between them. CDR1 LGHDT and CDR2 YNNKEL come from the germline V gene (reference sequence).

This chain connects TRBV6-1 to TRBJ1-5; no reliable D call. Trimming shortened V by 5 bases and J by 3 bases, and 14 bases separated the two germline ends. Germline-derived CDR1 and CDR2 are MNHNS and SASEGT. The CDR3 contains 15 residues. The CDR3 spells CASSNPYSNNQPQHF. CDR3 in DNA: TGTGCCAGCAGTAACCCGTACAGTAACAATCAGCCCCAGCATTTT.

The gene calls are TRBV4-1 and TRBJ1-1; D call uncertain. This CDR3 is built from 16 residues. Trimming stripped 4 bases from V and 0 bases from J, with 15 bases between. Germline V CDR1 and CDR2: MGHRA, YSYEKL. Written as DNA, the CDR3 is TGCGCCAGCAGCCTTGACCGGAGAATCTTGAACACTGAAGCTTTCTTT. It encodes CASSLDRRILNTEAFF.

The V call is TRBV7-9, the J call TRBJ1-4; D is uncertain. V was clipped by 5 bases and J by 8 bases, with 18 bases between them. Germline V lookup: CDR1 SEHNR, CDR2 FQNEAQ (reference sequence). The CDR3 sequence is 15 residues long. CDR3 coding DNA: TGTGCCAGCAGCCCCAGTCTAGAGGTTCGAGAAAAACTGTTTTTT. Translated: CASSPSLEVREKLFF. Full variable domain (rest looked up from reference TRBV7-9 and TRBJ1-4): DTGVSQNPRHKITKRGQNVTFRCDPISEHNRLYWYRQTLGQGPEFLTYFQNEAQLEKSRLLSDRFSAERPKGSFSTLEIQRTEQGDSAMYLCASSPSLEVREKLFFGSGTQLSVL.

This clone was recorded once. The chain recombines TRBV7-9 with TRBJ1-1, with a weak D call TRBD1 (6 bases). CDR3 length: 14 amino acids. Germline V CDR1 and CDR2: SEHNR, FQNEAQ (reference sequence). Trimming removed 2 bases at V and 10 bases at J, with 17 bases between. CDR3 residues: CASSLSGGVIRAFF. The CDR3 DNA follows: TGTGCCAGCAGCTTATCCGGGGGCGTAATTCGAGCTTTCTTT.

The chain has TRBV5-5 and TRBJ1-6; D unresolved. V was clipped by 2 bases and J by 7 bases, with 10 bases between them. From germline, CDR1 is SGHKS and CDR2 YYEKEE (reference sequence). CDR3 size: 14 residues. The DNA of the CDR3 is TGTGCCAGCAGCTTTCCTGGCGGGAATTCACCCCTCCACTTT. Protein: CASSFPGGNSPLHF.

In DNA form, the CDR3 reads TGTGCCAGCAGCTACACCACGGACGAGCAGTACTTC. Its translation: CASSYTTDEQYF. The chain joins TRBV11-2 to TRBJ2-7; D is uncertain. The germline V gene encodes CDR1 SGHAT and CDR2 FQNNGV. This CDR3 has 12 amino acids. Trimming shortened V by 4 bases and J by 5 bases, and 9 bases separated the two germline ends.

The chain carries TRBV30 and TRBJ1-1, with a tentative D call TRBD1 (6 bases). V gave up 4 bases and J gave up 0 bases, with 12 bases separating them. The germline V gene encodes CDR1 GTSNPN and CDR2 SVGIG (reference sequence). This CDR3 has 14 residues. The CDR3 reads CAWNRVNMNTEAFF. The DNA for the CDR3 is TGTGCCTGGAACAGGGTAAACATGAACACTGAAGCTTTCTTT.

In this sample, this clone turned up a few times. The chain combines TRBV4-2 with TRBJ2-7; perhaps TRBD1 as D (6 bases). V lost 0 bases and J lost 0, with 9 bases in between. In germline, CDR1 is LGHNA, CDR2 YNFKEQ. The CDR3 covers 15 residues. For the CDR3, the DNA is TGTGCCAGCAGCCAAGATTCACAGGGCTCCTACGAGCAGTACTTC. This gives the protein CASSQDSQGSYEQYF.

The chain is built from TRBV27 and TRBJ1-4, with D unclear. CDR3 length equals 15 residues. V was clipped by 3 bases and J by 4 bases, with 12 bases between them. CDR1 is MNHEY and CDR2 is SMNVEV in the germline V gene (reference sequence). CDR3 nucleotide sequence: TGTGCCAGCAGTTTGAAGGGTCAGATTAATGAAAAACTGTTTTTT. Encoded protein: CASSLKGQINEKLFF.

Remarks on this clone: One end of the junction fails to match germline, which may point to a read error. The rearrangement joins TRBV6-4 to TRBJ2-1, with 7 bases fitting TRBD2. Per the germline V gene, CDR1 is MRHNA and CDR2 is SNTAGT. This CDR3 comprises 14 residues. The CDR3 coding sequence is TGTGTCAGCAGTAGGGACTACGCCTCCAATGAGCAGTTCTTC. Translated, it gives CVSSRDYASNEQFF.

CDR3 residues: CASSPSGQNYEQYF. In nucleotides, the CDR3 is TGTGCCAGCAGCCCTTCCGGACAGAACTACGAGCAGTACTTC. The rearrangement joins TRBV9 to TRBJ2-7; D is perhaps TRBD1 (6 bases). Germline assignment: CDR1 SGDLS and CDR2 YYNGEE. This CDR3 has 14 amino acids. Trimming cost V 4 bases and J 3 bases, with 14 bases left between them. Complete variable domain (other parts from reference TRBV9 and TRBJ2-7): DSGVTQTPKHLITATGQRVTLRCSPRSGDLSVYWYQQSLDQGLQFLIQYYNGEERAKGNILERFSAQQFPDLHSELNLSSLELGDSALYFCASSPSGQNYEQYFGPGTRLTVT.

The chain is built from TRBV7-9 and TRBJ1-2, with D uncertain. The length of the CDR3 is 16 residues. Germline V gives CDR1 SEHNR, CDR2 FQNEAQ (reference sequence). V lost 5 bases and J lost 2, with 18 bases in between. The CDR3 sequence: CASSPNPPGRNYGYTF. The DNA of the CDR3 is TGTGCCAGCAGCCCCAACCCCCCGGGGAGGAACTATGGCTACACCTTC.